This record covers a single TCR beta chain. The record originates from a study of shared clonotypes between healthy human individuals. The junction had 10 bases not matched to a gene; V was cut back by 5 bases and J by 3 bases. Germline loops: CDR1 SGHTA, CDR2 FQGTGA. The CDR3 runs 16 residues. Sequencing used immunoSEQ multiplex PCR; TCRdb keeps in-frame clones, though not all of them. The table records about 1 million clones, 75% to 85% of them present only once. Specimen: memory CD4+ T cells from PBMCs. Subset meaning: CD45RA-negative fraction. This chain links TRBV7-3 with TRBJ2-3; 8 bases are a match to TRBD2. The receptor's source is a man aged 18-30 years in good health. Some clones in this sample may be carry-over from other donors' samples. The CDR3 sequence: CASSKQAGVGTDTQYF. CDR3 DNA: TGTGCCAGCAGCAAACAAGCGGGAGTAGGGACAGATACGCAGTATTTT.